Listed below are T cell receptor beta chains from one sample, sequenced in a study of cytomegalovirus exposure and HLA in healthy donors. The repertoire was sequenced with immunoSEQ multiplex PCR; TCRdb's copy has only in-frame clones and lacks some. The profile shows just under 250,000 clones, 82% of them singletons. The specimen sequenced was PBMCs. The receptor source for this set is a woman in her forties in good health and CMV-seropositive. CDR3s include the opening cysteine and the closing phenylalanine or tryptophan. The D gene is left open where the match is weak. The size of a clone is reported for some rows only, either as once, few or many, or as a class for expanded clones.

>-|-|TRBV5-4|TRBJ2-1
TGTGCCAGCAGCGGGAGAAGCTCCTACAATGAGCAGTTCTTC
CASSGRSSYNEQFF
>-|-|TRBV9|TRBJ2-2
TGTGCCAGCAGACAAGGGGGAGACGCGAACACCGGGGAGCTGTTTTTT
CASRQGGDANTGELFF
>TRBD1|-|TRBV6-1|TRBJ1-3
TGTGCCAGCACCAAACAGGGGATTGGAAACACCATATATTTT
CASTKQGIGNTIYF
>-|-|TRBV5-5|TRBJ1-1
TGTGCCAGCAGCTTGTTGGGCAGTTTGAACACTGAAGCTTTCTTT
CASSLLGSLNTEAFF
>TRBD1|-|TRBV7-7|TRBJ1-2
TGTGCTAGCAGCCCCATGAGAACAGGGGGCAGTGGCTACACCTTC
CASSPMRTGGSGYTF
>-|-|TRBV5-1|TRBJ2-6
TGCGCCAGCAGCCGTACAGGGACCTCTGGGGCCAACGTCCTGACTTTC
CASSRTGTSGANVLTF
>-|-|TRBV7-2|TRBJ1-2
TGTGCCAGCAGCTTTATTAACTCCGCTGGCTACACCTTC
CASSFINSAGYTF
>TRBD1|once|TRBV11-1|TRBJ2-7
TGTGCCAGCAGCTTTACAGGGGGGAAGTTGGGCGAGCAGTACTTC
CASSFTGGKLGEQYF
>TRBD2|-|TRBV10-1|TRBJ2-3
TGCGCCAGCAGGGCGACTAGCGGGAGCACAGATACGCAGTATTTT
CASRATSGSTDTQYF
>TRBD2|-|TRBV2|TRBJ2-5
TGTGCCAGCATGAGGGGAGGGACGGGGGAGACCCAGTACTTC
CASMRGGTGETQYF
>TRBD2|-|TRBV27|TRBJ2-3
TGTGCCAGCAGGAACCGTGGGGGAGGGTCCACAGATACGCAGTATTTT
CASRNRGGGSTDTQYF
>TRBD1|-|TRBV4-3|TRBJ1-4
TGCGCCAGCAGCCCGGGACAGGCCAGCCGAGAAAAACTGTTTTTT
CASSPGQASREKLFF
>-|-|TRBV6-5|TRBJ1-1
TGTGCCAGCACTCACGGGACAAGGTCGAACACTGAAGCTTTCTTT
CASTHGTRSNTEAFF
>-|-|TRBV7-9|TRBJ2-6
TGTGCCAGCTGGGACTCCACGAGCTCTGGGGCCAACGTCCTGACTTTC
CASWDSTSSGANVLTF
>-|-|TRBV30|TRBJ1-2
TGTGCCTGGAGTCCGGGGGTTGATAACTATGGCTACACCTTC
CAWSPGVDNYGYTF
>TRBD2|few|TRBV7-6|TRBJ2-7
TGTGCCAGCAGCTCGGGACTAGAATCCTACGAGCAGTACTTC
CASSSGLESYEQYF
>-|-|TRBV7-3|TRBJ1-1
TGTGCCAGCAGCTTAACAGCTAACAGTAGGAACACTGAAGCTTTCTTT
CASSLTANSRNTEAFF
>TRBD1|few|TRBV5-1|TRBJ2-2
TGCGCCAGCAGCTTGGGGACAGGGAGCACCGGGGAGCTGTTTTTT
CASSLGTGSTGELFF
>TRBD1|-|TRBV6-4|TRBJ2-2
TGTGCCAGCAAAAGGGACAGGGAGTCCGGGGAGCTGTTTTTT
CASKRDRESGELFF
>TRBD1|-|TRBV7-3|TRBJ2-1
TGTGCCAGCAGCTTAACGCTGGGACAGGGGACCAATGAGCAGTTCTTC
CASSLTLGQGTNEQFF
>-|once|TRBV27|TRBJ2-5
TGTGCCAGCAGTTTGGGGGGGCGCCTCGCAGTTAAGGGCCAAGAGACCCAGTACTTC
CASSLGGRLAVKGQETQYF
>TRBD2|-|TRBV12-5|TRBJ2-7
TGTGCTAGTGCCCCGGGAGGCCTCGAGCAGTACTTC
CASAPGGLEQYF
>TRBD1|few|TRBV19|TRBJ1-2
TGTGCCAGTAGGAGACAGGGAACCTATGGCTACACCTTC
CASRRQGTYGYTF
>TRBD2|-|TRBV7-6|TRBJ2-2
TGTGCCAGCAGCTTGGGACTAGCGGGAGGGCCCATTAACACCGGGGAGCTGTTTTTT
CASSLGLAGGPINTGELFF
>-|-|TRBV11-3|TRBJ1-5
TGTGCCAGCAGCTTATTCGGGGATCAGCCCCAGCATTTT
CASSLFGDQPQHF
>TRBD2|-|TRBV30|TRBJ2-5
TGTGCCTGGACTAGGCCTAGCGGCACTCCGGGGACCCAGTACTTC
CAWTRPSGTPGTQYF
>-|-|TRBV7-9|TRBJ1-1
TGTTCCAGCGGGACTTTCGTCGGTGAAGCTTTCTTT
CSSGTFVGEAFF
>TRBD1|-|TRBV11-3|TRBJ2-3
TGTGCCAGCAGCTTTGTCGGGACAGACTTACGGACAGATACGCAGTATTTT
CASSFVGTDLRTDTQYF
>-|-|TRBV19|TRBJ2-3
TGTGCCAGTAGTATAGGGGGGAGTGGGGGGGATACGCAGTATTTT
CASSIGGSGGDTQYF